The sequence of this TCR beta chain was determined in a study of cytomegalovirus exposure and HLA in healthy donors. Whole-study results and caveats: It was only CMV serostatus that was available as immune exposure information.

J was trimmed by 2 bases and V by 5 bases; bases with no gene match: 7. The germline CDR1 and CDR2 sequences are MNHEY and SMNVEV (reference sequence). This CDR3 is built from 16 residues. This clone appeared once. Its matching antigen is unknown. Amplification used 60 Vbeta primers and 13 Jbeta primers. Produced via immunoSEQ multiplex PCR; TCRdb's table is partial and in-frame only. In the table there are about 90,000 clones, 55% to 85% of which are singletons. Sequencing input: PBMCs. This chain uses TRBV27 with TRBJ2-3, with 10 bases that match TRBD1. The clonotype originates from a young woman in good health and CMV-seropositive. CDR3 in amino acids: CASSRGGQGFTDTQYF. CDR3 sequence (DNA): TGTGCCAGCAGTCGGGGGGGACAGGGGTTCACAGATACGCAGTATTTT.